A selection of T cell receptor beta chains follows, all from one sample in a study of blood T cell repertoires in COVID-19. TCRdb keeps only in-frame clones here, not all; method: immunoSEQ multiplex PCR. This table has 200,000 to 250,000 clones, roughly nine tenths appearing once. Material: peripheral blood. These receptor sequences come from a woman between 45 and 60 years old with acute or convalescent COVID-19. The CDR3 runs from the conserved cysteine through the conserved F or W. The order of the fields is J gene, clone size, D gene, V gene, CDR3 protein, CDR3 DNA. A D gene is named only where the DNA matches it firmly. Only some rows state a clone size, as once, few, many or a class for expanded clones.

>TRBJ2-2|.|.|TRBV10-3
CAIGEVGPQRGTGELFF
TGTGCCATTGGGGAAGTTGGGCCCCAACGGGGCACCGGGGAGCTGTTTTTT
>TRBJ1-1|few|TRBD1|TRBV7-9
CASSLGQGAITEAFF
TGTGCCAGCAGCTTAGGTCAGGGGGCGATCACTGAAGCTTTCTTT
>TRBJ2-1|.|.|TRBV19
CASSNIGTQGGNEQFF
TGTGCCAGTAGTAATATCGGGACACAAGGGGGCAATGAGCAGTTCTTC
>TRBJ2-7|.|.|TRBV7-9
CASSSIRVGWSYEQYF
TGTGCCAGCAGCTCCATCAGGGTGGGCTGGTCCTACGAGCAGTACTTC
>TRBJ2-5|.|TRBD1|TRBV6-2/TRBV6-3
CASSTTGTAEETQYF
TGTGCCAGCAGTACGACCGGGACAGCGGAAGAGACCCAGTACTTC
>TRBJ2-7|once|.|TRBV27
CASSVGTAYEQYF
TGTGCCAGCAGCGTAGGAACAGCCTACGAGCAGTACTTC
>TRBJ1-2|few|.|TRBV9
CASSVGLYYGYTF
TGTGCCAGCAGCGTAGGACTATACTATGGCTACACCTTC
>TRBJ1-1|.|TRBD1|TRBV5-1
CASSLATRGQKNTEAFF
TGCGCCAGCAGCTTGGCTACCAGGGGACAGAAGAACACTGAAGCTTTCTTT
>TRBJ2-3|.|TRBD2|TRBV5-1
CASSKGLAGDSDTQYF
TGCGCCAGCAGCAAGGGACTAGCGGGGGATTCAGATACGCAGTATTTT
>TRBJ2-3|.|TRBD2|TRBV5-1
CASSLGLTSGGTDTQYF
TGCGCCAGCAGCTTGGGCCTGACTAGCGGGGGGACAGATACGCAGTATTTT
>TRBJ2-7|.|.|TRBV7-2
CASSLAANTAYEQYF
TGTGCCAGCAGCTTAGCTGCGAATACCGCCTACGAGCAGTACTTC
>TRBJ2-5|.|.|TRBV5-1
CASSLEMWAGETQYF
TGCGCCAGCAGCTTGGAAATGTGGGCCGGAGAGACCCAGTACTTC
>TRBJ1-5|.|.|TRBV5-5
CASSPEDYSNQPQHF
TGTGCCAGCAGCCCTGAGGATTATAGCAATCAGCCCCAGCATTTT
>TRBJ2-2|.|.|TRBV5-1
CASSLAALAGGELFF
TGCGCCAGCAGCTTGGCCGCACTAGCAGGCGGGGAGCTGTTTTTT
>TRBJ1-5|few|.|TRBV12-3/TRBV12-4
CASTGQTNQPQHF
TGTGCCAGCACCGGACAGACCAATCAGCCCCAGCATTTT
>TRBJ2-3|.|.|TRBV29-1
CSVEELLNRMGDSTDTQYF
TGCAGCGTTGAAGAACTCCTGAACCGAATGGGAGACAGCACAGATACGCAGTATTTT
>TRBJ2-3|.|TRBD2|TRBV29-1
CSVESLPRGAGDTQYF
TGCAGCGTTGAATCCCTACCGCGGGGGGCCGGAGATACGCAGTATTTT
>TRBJ2-7|once|TRBD1|TRBV3-1/TRBV3-2
CASSKGALTYEQYF
TGTGCCAGCAGCAAGGGGGCGCTAACCTACGAGCAGTACTTC
>TRBJ1-4|.|TRBD1|TRBV27
CASSLRQGNEKLFF
TGTGCCAGCAGTCTCCGACAGGGTAATGAAAAACTGTTTTTT
>TRBJ1-3|.|.|TRBV6-2/TRBV6-3
CASSYSRRPGNTIYF
TGTGCCAGCAGTTACTCGCGCAGGCCTGGAAACACCATATATTTT
>TRBJ2-3|.|TRBD2|TRBV7-6
CASSLLRGGMTDTQYF
TGTGCCAGCAGCTTATTGCGGGGGGGTATGACAGATACGCAGTATTTT
>TRBJ2-1|.|TRBD2|TRBV5-1
CASSPRTSTEQFF
TGCGCCAGCAGCCCCCGGACTAGCACTGAGCAGTTCTTC
>TRBJ2-6|.|.|TRBV14
CASSQRRPSGANVLTF
TGTGCCAGCAGCCAAAGGAGACCTTCTGGGGCCAACGTCCTGACTTTC
>TRBJ2-1|.|TRBD2|TRBV14
CASSQDILAGDEQFF
TGTGCCAGCAGCCAAGATATTCTAGCGGGGGATGAGCAGTTCTTC
>TRBJ2-1|many|.|TRBV14
CASSTRGSSSYNEQFF
TGTGCCAGCAGCACCAGGGGCTCAAGCTCCTACAATGAGCAGTTCTTC
>TRBJ1-2|.|.|TRBV15
CATNSRRGGYGYTF
TGTGCCACCAACTCCAGACGGGGAGGCTATGGCTACACCTTC
>TRBJ1-3|.|TRBD1|TRBV29-1
CSVGQGASGGNTIYF
TGCAGCGTTGGGCAGGGGGCTTCGGGAGGAAACACCATATATTTT
>TRBJ2-2|.|.|TRBV10-3
CAITSGTGELFF
TGTGCCATCACCAGCGGAACCGGGGAGCTGTTTTTT
>TRBJ2-1|.|TRBD2|TRBV7-2
CASSLLAGGPSSYNEQFF
TGTGCCAGCAGCTTACTAGCGGGGGGCCCTTCCTCCTACAATGAGCAGTTCTTC